These 16 T cell receptor beta chains were sequenced from one sample in a study of cytomegalovirus exposure and HLA in healthy donors. PCR used 60 Vbeta primers and 13 Jbeta primers. Produced via immunoSEQ multiplex PCR; TCRdb's table is partial and in-frame only. This table has 100,000 to 150,000 clones, 80% to 90% appearing once. The sequenced sample consisted of PBMCs. These receptors all come from a young woman in good health and CMV-seronegative.

This chain links TRBV28 with TRBJ2-5; D call uncertain. The CDR3 runs 15 residues. Germline values: CDR1 MDHEN, CDR2 SYDVKM. V lost 7 bases, J lost 2 bases, and 17 bases lay in between. The CDR3 is CASTLQSRLQETQYF. The CDR3 nucleotides are TGTGCCAGCACCCTACAGAGTAGGCTTCAAGAGACCCAGTACTTC.

V gene TRBV5-1 combines with J gene TRBJ1-5, with 7 bases lining up with TRBD1. In germline, CDR1 is SGHRS, CDR2 YFSETQ. This CDR3 comprises 14 residues. V trimming: 4 bases; J trimming: 5 bases; junction bases outside the gene matches: 6. Here the CDR3 DNA reads TGCGCCAGCAGCCTACAGGGGACCGATCAGCCCCAGCATTTT. Translation gives CASSLQGTDQPQHF.

This clone has only one observation. The V gene is TRBV27, the J gene TRBJ2-2, with D perhaps TRBD1 (5 bases). V was shortened by 3 bases and J by 4 bases, with 6 bases between the two germline ends. In germline, CDR1 is MNHEY, CDR2 SMNVEV (reference sequence). The CDR3 is 13 amino acids. The chain's CDR3 is CASSLGLTGELFF. CDR3 nucleotides: TGTGCCAGCAGTTTGGGGCTCACCGGGGAGCTGTTTTTT.

V usage is TRBV5-4 and J usage is TRBJ2-5, with TRBD1 identical over 9 bases. The DNA end favors TRBJ2-7, so the J call may be wrong. The CDR3 is 14 amino acids. CDR1 and CDR2 (germline): SGHNT, YYREEE (reference sequence). CDR3 residues: CASSSGTGLLEQYF. CDR3 bases: TGTGCCAGCAGCTCCGGGACAGGGTTGCTCGAGCAGTACTTC.

This chain uses TRBV4-3 with TRBJ1-4; 7 bases align to TRBD1. V gave up 0 bases and J gave up 2 bases; unmatched junction bases: 12. CDR3 length equals 19 residues. Per germline, CDR1 LGHNA and CDR2 YSLEER. The CDR3 is CASSQDRQGIIWTNEKLFF. The DNA of the CDR3 is TGCGCCAGCAGCCAAGACCGACAGGGAATAATTTGGACTAATGAAAAACTGTTTTTT.

V usage is TRBV30 and J usage is TRBJ2-7; tentatively, D is TRBD1 (5 bases). CDR1 is GTSNPN, CDR2 SVGIG, per germline (reference sequence). This CDR3 region has 13 residues. V was clipped by 2 bases and J by 2 bases, with 10 bases between them. The CDR3, as DNA: TGTGCCTGGAGTTCAGGGCTTCCCTACGAGCAGTACTTC. Translating it yields CAWSSGLPYEQYF.

CDR3: CASSYPSFTGYEQYF. CDR3 DNA: TGTGCCAGCAGCTACCCGTCGTTTACAGGGTACGAGCAGTACTTC. The V gene is TRBV11-2, the J gene TRBJ2-7; D is perhaps TRBD1 (6 bases). This CDR3 comprises 15 residues. The ends were cut back, 4 bases at V and 4 bases at J, with 17 bases in the middle. Germline CDR1 reads SGHAT; CDR2 reads FQNNGV.

The chain is built from TRBV7-9 and TRBJ2-7, with D perhaps TRBD2 (6 bases). From germline, CDR1 is SEHNR and CDR2 FQNEAQ (reference sequence). The CDR3 spans 16 residues. V lost 1 base to trimming and J lost 3 bases, with 16 bases between them. The CDR3, as DNA: TGTGCCAGCAGCTTAGGGGGACTCGGAAGGTGCTACGAGCAGTACTTC. It translates to CASSLGGLGRCYEQYF.

V gene TRBV28 combines with J gene TRBJ1-2; 9 bases line up with TRBD1. J gave up 4 bases and V 5 bases, and 8 bases lay outside the gene matches. The CDR3 sequence is 15 residues long. Germline lookup yields CDR1 MDHEN and CDR2 SYDVKM. CDR3: CASSPWTGEGYGYTF. CDR3 in DNA: TGTGCCAGCAGTCCATGGACAGGGGAAGGCTATGGCTACACCTTC.

The gene calls are TRBV5-6 and TRBJ1-2, with 7 nucleotides matching TRBD1. With 2 bases clipped from V and 0 bases from J, the junction kept 4 bases outside the gene matches. From germline, CDR1 is SGHDT and CDR2 YYEEEE. The CDR3 consists of 15 residues. CDR3 residues: CASSFGQVANYGYTF. Here the CDR3 DNA reads TGTGCCAGCAGCTTTGGACAGGTAGCTAACTATGGCTACACCTTC.

V usage is TRBV7-9 and J usage is TRBJ2-7; a possible D gene is TRBD2 (6 bases). CDR1 and CDR2 (germline): SEHNR, FQNEAQ (reference sequence). The CDR3 contains 13 residues. Trimming shortened V by 4 bases and J by 4 bases, and 11 bases separated the two germline ends. The CDR3 DNA sequence: TGTGCCAGCAGCTCCCCCGCGGGGTACGAGCAGTACTTC. Translating it yields CASSSPAGYEQYF.

This clone was observed once. The rearrangement joins TRBV6-5 to TRBJ2-3; TRBD2 matches 8 bases. This CDR3 spans 14 amino acids. V was clipped by 0 bases and J by 10 bases; unmatched bases: 6. CDR1 is MNHEY and CDR2 is SVGAGI in the germline V gene. CDR3 in amino acids: CASSYSTPTSAQYF. In DNA form, the CDR3 reads TGTGCCAGCAGTTACTCGACGCCGACTAGCGCGCAGTATTTT.

The V and J genes are TRBV28 and TRBJ2-1; D is uncertain. Germline CDR1 and CDR2: MDHEN and SYDVKM. This CDR3 is 15 amino acids long. Deletions cut 5 bases from V and 0 bases from J, with 11 bases between. The CDR3 sequence is CASSDTLSSYNEQFF. The CDR3 nucleotides are TGTGCCAGCAGTGACACCTTAAGCTCCTACAATGAGCAGTTCTTC.

The V gene is TRBV28, the J gene TRBJ2-7, with D possibly being TRBD2 (7 bases). CDR1 is MDHEN, CDR2 SYDVKM, per germline. V lost 3 bases and J lost 5, with 17 bases in between. CDR3 size: 15 residues. CDR3 nucleotide sequence: TGTGCCAGCAGTTTGTATGGGGGGGCTAGGCACGAGCAGTACTTC. It translates to CASSLYGGARHEQYF.

The rearrangement uses TRBV4-3 and TRBJ2-1, with D maybe TRBD1 (6 bases). This CDR3 has 18 amino acids. In germline, CDR1 is LGHNA, CDR2 YSLEER. V was cut by 0 bases and J by 2 bases, with 17 bases left in between. CDR3 DNA sequence: TGCGCCAGCAGCCAAGAGGTGAAGAGGGGGAGTCCCTACAATGAGCAGTTCTTC. The encoded protein is CASSQEVKRGSPYNEQFF.

The genes are TRBV29-1 and TRBJ1-2, with 9 bases lining up with TRBD1. Germline values: CDR1 SQVTM, CDR2 ANQGSEA. V shed 6 bases and J 2 bases; nucleotides not matched to a gene: 4. The CDR3 consists of 13 residues. The CDR3 nucleotides are TGCAGCGTATGGGACAGGGCAAACTATGGCTACACCTTC. Translating gives CSVWDRANYGYTF. The whole variable domain, filled in from reference TRBV29-1 and TRBJ1-2, reads SAVISQKPSRDICQRGTSLTIQCQVDSQVTMMFWYRQQPGQSLTLIATANQGSEATYESGFVIDKFPISRPNLTFSTLTVSNMSPEDSSIYLCSVWDRANYGYTFGSGTRLTVV.